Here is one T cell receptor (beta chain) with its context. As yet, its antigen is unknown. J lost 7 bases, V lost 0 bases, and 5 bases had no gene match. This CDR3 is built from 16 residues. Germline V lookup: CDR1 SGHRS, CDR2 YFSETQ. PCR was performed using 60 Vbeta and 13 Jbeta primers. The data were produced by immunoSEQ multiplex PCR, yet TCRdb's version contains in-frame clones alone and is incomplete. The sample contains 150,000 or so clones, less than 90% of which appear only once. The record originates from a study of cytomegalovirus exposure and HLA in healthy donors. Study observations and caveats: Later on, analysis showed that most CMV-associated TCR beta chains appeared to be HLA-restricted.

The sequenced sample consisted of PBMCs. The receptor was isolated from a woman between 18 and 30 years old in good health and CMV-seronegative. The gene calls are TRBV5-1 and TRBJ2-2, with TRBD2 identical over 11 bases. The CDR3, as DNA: TGCGCCAGCAGCTTGGAACTAGCGGGAGTCAGCGGGGAGCTGTTTTTT. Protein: CASSLELAGVSGELFF. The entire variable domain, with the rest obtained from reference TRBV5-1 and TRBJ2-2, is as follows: KAGVTQTPRYLIKTRGQQVTLSCSPISGHRSVSWYQQTPGQGLQFLFEYFSETQRNKGNFPGRFSGRQFSNSRSEMNVSTLELGDSALYLCASSLELAGVSGELFFGEGSRLTVL.